Listed below are T cell receptor beta chains from one sample, sequenced in a study of identical twins. One entry per CDR3 protein, called by TCRdb with MiXCR from the 5' RACE reads. The data contain some 100,000 distinct CDR3 sequences, roughly 6% of them singletons. Specimen: memory T cells sorted from blood. The receptors derive from a woman between 45 and 60 years old in good health. Each CDR3 is given with its conserved first and last residue. D genes are given only for firm matches. Size is omitted from some rows. Given values are once, few, many or a class for expanded clones.

abundance | j_gene | len | v_gene | d_gene | CDR3aa | CDR3nt
many | TRBJ2-6 | 15 | TRBV4-2 | . | CASSQQTSGANVLTF | TGTGCCAGCAGCCAACAGACCTCTGGGGCCAACGTCCTGACTTTC
few | TRBJ1-5 | 15 | TRBV2 | . | CASKSGTGYNQPQHF | TGTGCCAGCAAATCCGGGACTGGATACAATCAGCCCCAGCATTTT
many | TRBJ2-1 | 14 | TRBV29-1 | TRBD2 | CSVDSGSSYNEQFF | TGCAGCGTGGATAGCGGGAGCTCCTACAATGAGCAGTTCTTC
many | TRBJ1-6 | 15 | TRBV12-3/TRBV12-4 | TRBD1 | CASRGDRGSASPLHF | TGTGCCAGCAGAGGGGACAGGGGGTCGGCTTCACCCCTCCACTTT
. | TRBJ2-6 | 17 | TRBV10-3 | TRBD2 | CAISDRVRGAGANVLTF | TGTGCCATCAGTGACAGGGTACGGGGGGCTGGGGCCAACGTCCTGACTTTC
few | TRBJ2-6 | 15 | TRBV20-1 | . | CSARDLGARANVLTF | TGCAGTGCTAGAGATCTCGGGGCGCGGGCCAACGTCCTGACTTTC
. | TRBJ2-5 | 15 | TRBV7-9 | . | CASSLLGPPQETQYF | TGTGCCAGCAGCTTACTGGGCCCCCCTCAAGAGACCCAGTACTTC
. | TRBJ2-7 | 14 | TRBV27 | . | CASSFLSEGNEQYF | TGTGCCAGCAGTTTCCTATCCGAAGGGAACGAGCAGTACTTC
many | TRBJ2-1 | 16 | TRBV6-1 | . | CASRLRQGGSYNEQFF | TGTGCCAGCAGACTAAGACAGGGAGGCTCCTACAATGAGCAGTTCTTC
. | TRBJ2-7 | 15 | TRBV4-2 | TRBD2 | CASSQELAGAHEQYF | TGTGCCAGCAGCCAAGAACTAGCGGGAGCTCACGAGCAGTACTTC
many | TRBJ2-5 | 18 | TRBV12-3/TRBV12-4 | TRBD2 | CASSFTMTSGSTQETQYF | TGTGCCAGCAGTTTCACAATGACTAGCGGGAGTACCCAAGAGACCCAGTACTTC
few | TRBJ2-1 | 13 | TRBV11-2 | . | CASSPVTGNEQFF | TGTGCCAGCAGCCCGGTCACGGGTAATGAGCAGTTCTTC
many | TRBJ1-3 | 14 | TRBV7-2 | . | CASGGGYSGNTIYF | TGTGCCAGCGGAGGGGGTTACTCTGGAAACACCATATATTTT
. | TRBJ2-3 | 16 | TRBV5-1 | TRBD1 | CASSLAGQGGADTQYF | TGCGCCAGCAGCTTGGCCGGACAGGGTGGGGCAGATACGCAGTATTTT
. | TRBJ2-1 | 13 | TRBV6-6 | TRBD1 | CASSYGDRYEQFF | TGTGCCAGCAGTTACGGGGACAGGTATGAGCAGTTCTTC
many | TRBJ1-2 | 12 | TRBV19 | . | CASSPRGGDYTF | TGTGCCAGTAGTCCCCGGGGAGGGGACTACACCTTC
many | TRBJ1-2 | 14 | TRBV29-1 | TRBD1 | CSVGSGTGPDGYTF | TGCAGCGTTGGTTCCGGGACAGGGCCGGATGGCTACACCTTC